This T cell receptor beta chain was obtained from a study of shared clonotypes between healthy human individuals. Study-level results: The sharing of 4% to 5.5% of naive CD4 clonotypes was seen across several donors.

Sequencing used immunoSEQ multiplex PCR; TCRdb keeps in-frame clones, though not all of them. The sample has a few million clones, approximately 94% seen once. V dropped 1 base and J dropped 9; count of bases not matched to a gene: 2. The CDR3 has 14 residues. Germline CDR1 reads SEHNR; CDR2 reads FQNEAQ (reference sequence). Details on this clone: Its antigen is undetermined.

Caucasian adults residing in Nashville, Tennessee made up all the donors. A CD45RA+ naive subset and a CD45RA-negative memory subset were split from CD4+ cells. This chain uses TRBV7-9 with TRBJ1-6; 8 positions agree with TRBD1. The receptor's source is a man younger than 30 in good health. Sequencing was done on a sample of naive CD4+ T cells sorted from blood. The subset denotes: CD45RA+ positively selected. The CDR3 coding sequence is TGTGCCAGCAGCTTAGACAGGGGGAGTTCACCCCTCCACTTT. Translated, it gives CASSLDRGSSPLHF.